This T cell receptor beta chain appears in the sequencing data of a study of blood T cell repertoires in COVID-19. Study as a whole: The United States, Italy and Spain were the sources of the acute and convalescent COVID-19 samples. PBMCs, B-cell-depleted T cells, or T cells provided the cDNA or gDNA that made up the material.

This clone was recorded once. This CDR3 comprises 13 residues. The germline gives CDR1 ENHRY, CDR2 SYGVKD. Trimming cost V 0 bases and J 6 bases, with 5 bases left between them. In the authors' workflow: Estimates of nucleated cell counts were drawn from the amplification of reference gene primers. TCRdb's table, derived via immunoSEQ multiplex PCR, lists solely in-frame clones and lacks some. V and J calls and clone size are those listed in that table; D and trimming were worked out from the DNA. The table shows some 150,000 clones, with approximately 88% occurring only once. The sequence was obtained from a man aged 65 to 85 with acute or convalescent COVID-19. The sample taken for sequencing was peripheral blood. J is TRBJ2-2 and V is TRBV10-3, with D tentatively TRBD1 (5 bases). The chain's CDR3 is CAISESGAGELFF. The CDR3 region has the DNA TGTGCCATCAGTGAGTCAGGGGCCGGGGAGCTGTTTTTT.